Below, 14 T cell receptor beta chains from the same sample are listed, as sequenced in a study of blood T cells in healthy people across ages (dated by TCRdb to between 2015 and 2016). The library relied on 5' RACE. The sequencing machine was an Illumina HiSeq 2500. A second PCR of roughly 7 to 12 cycles was run with a J-beta primer mix and a sample-barcoded 5' primer. Through fastp at Q25 and MiXCR, TCRdb rebuilt clones from the public reads, retaining in-frame beta chains. Each entry is one CDR3 protein sequence, shown with its most common DNA and genes. This sample gives over 1,500,000 distinct CDR3 sequences in total; roughly 52% of them show up just once. Of the sample, around 2.1% is held by the ten largest clones. Sequences were obtained from blood. The receptors here all came from a woman aged 40 to 49 in good health.

This clonotype was counted between two and nine times. The chain recombines TRBV7-3 with TRBJ2-3, with D hard to call. V was clipped by 5 bases and J by 7 bases, with 16 bases between them. Germline V gene data show CDR1 as SGHTA and CDR2 as FQGTGA. The CDR3 is 14 amino acids. CDR3 DNA: TGTGCCAGCAGCCCCTTCCTAGGGTTATATACGCAGTATTTT. Its protein product is CASSPFLGLYTQYF.

This clonotype was recorded a few times. J is TRBJ2-1 and V is TRBV4-2, with TRBD1 identical over 7 bases. CDR1 LGHNA and CDR2 YNFKEQ come from the germline V gene. The CDR3 is 14 amino acids. Unmatched junction bases numbered 5, after V lost 4 bases and J lost 5 bases. The CDR3 loop is CASSPDRANNEQFF. The CDR3 DNA follows: TGTGCCAGCAGCCCCGACAGGGCTAACAATGAGCAGTTCTTC.

CDR3 loop: CASSSDRINQPQHF. For the CDR3, the DNA is TGTGCCAGCAGTTCGGACAGGATAAATCAGCCCCAGCATTTT. This chain links TRBV6-6 with TRBJ1-5; 7 nucleotides match TRBD1. The CDR3 has 14 residues. Germline CDR1 is MNHNY and CDR2 is SVGAGI (reference sequence). V was clipped by 4 bases and J by 4 bases; unmatched bases: 4.

This clonotype was counted ten times or more. The chain joins TRBV7-2 to TRBJ2-5; TRBD1 or TRBD2 may be the D gene (5 bases each). V lost 0 bases to trimming and J lost 2 bases, with 10 bases between them. This CDR3 spans 15 amino acids. Germline V gene lookup returns CDR1 SGHTA and CDR2 FQGNSA. This CDR3 reads CASSLAGRMQETQYF. The CDR3 DNA follows: TGTGCCAGCAGCTTAGCGGGACGGATGCAAGAGACCCAGTACTTC.

This clonotype has a handful of counts. The chain recombines TRBV20-1 with TRBJ2-5; TRBD1 matches 8 bases. CDR1 and CDR2 (germline): DFQATT, SNEGSKA (reference sequence). The junction had 8 bases not matched to a gene; V was cut back by 6 bases and J by 2 bases. CDR3 size: 14 residues. The CDR3 here is CSAPGGLWQETQYF. Here the CDR3 DNA reads TGCAGTGCGCCAGGGGGCTTATGGCAAGAGACCCAGTACTTC.

In its sample, this clonotype was seen a few times. V and J are TRBV7-2 and TRBJ2-3; 7 nucleotides match TRBD1. The V segment lost 2 bases and the J segment 6 bases; nucleotides outside the gene matches: 5. In germline, CDR1 is SGHTA, CDR2 FQGNSA. The CDR3 is 14 amino acids. In DNA, the CDR3 is TGTGCCAGCAGCTTAAACAGGGGCTTGGATACGCAGTATTTT. Protein sequence: CASSLNRGLDTQYF.

This clonotype was counted a few times. The chain recombines TRBV2 with TRBJ2-1, with 9 bases identical to TRBD2. Unmatched junction bases numbered 12, after V lost 6 bases and J lost 6 bases. The CDR3 runs 16 residues. The germline CDR1 and CDR2 sequences are SNHLY and FYNNEI. The CDR3 spells CASSSPAAGGPNEQFF. CDR3 nucleotides: TGTGCCAGCAGCTCCCCTGCTGCGGGGGGGCCCAATGAGCAGTTCTTC.

V and J are TRBV20-1 and TRBJ1-2; 8 bases map to TRBD1. V shed 0 bases and J 8 bases; nucleotides not matched to a gene: 17. The CDR3 spans 17 residues. Germline CDR1 and CDR2: DFQATT and SNEGSKA (reference sequence). The CDR3 region has the DNA TGCAGTGCTAGAGATTACTCCGGGACAGGTGCCTTCGGGGGCTACACCTTC. Translating gives CSARDYSGTGAFGGYTF.

The chain joins TRBV28 to TRBJ1-1; 9 bases match TRBD1. J gave up 5 bases and V 1 base, and 5 bases lay outside the gene matches. The CDR3 is made up of 15 amino acids. Germline CDR1 reads MDHEN; CDR2 reads SYDVKM. The CDR3 is CASSLLLGTGTEAFF. CDR3 sequence (DNA): TGTGCCAGCAGTTTATTACTGGGGACAGGGACTGAAGCTTTCTTT.

The chain employs TRBV10-2 and TRBJ2-1; 9 nucleotides align to TRBD2. The CDR3 extends over 15 amino acids. Germline V gives CDR1 WSHSY, CDR2 SAAADI. V shed 10 bases and J 4 bases; nucleotides not matched to a gene: 11. The CDR3 reads CATEPASGVYNEQFF. The CDR3, as DNA: TGCGCCACCGAGCCAGCTAGCGGGGTATACAATGAGCAGTTCTTC.

The rearrangement links TRBV20-1 to TRBJ1-4; 9 bases map to TRBD1. J lost 7 bases, V lost 2 bases, and 8 bases had no gene match. Germline V gene data show CDR1 as DFQATT and CDR2 as SNEGSKA (reference sequence). The CDR3 loop spans 15 amino acids. CDR3 DNA: TGCAGTGCTAGACCCCGGACAGGGGCATCTGAAAAACTGTTTTTT. Translated: CSARPRTGASEKLFF.

The rearrangement links TRBV28 to TRBJ2-3, with 8 bases that match TRBD2. The germline gives CDR1 MDHEN, CDR2 SYDVKM. This CDR3 has 15 amino acids. V gave up 10 bases and J gave up 0 bases; unmatched junction bases: 9. The CDR3 is CATGGAGASTDTQYF. CDR3 in DNA: TGTGCCACCGGGGGGGCGGGGGCTAGCACAGATACGCAGTATTTT.

The V and J genes are TRBV5-1 and TRBJ2-6; D is unresolved. This CDR3 has 18 residues. CDR1 is SGHRS and CDR2 is YFSETQ in the germline V gene. V lost 2 bases and J lost 0, with 15 bases in between. The CDR3 DNA follows: TGCGCCAGCAGCTTAATAGGTTCCCGCTTCTCTGGGGCCAACGTCCTGACTTTC. As protein: CASSLIGSRFSGANVLTF.

The CDR3 is CASSYRQSFSSYEQYF. The CDR3 DNA reads as TGTGCCAGCAGCTATAGACAGTCCTTTAGCTCCTACGAGCAGTACTTC. The V call is TRBV7-2, the J call TRBJ2-7; D is possibly TRBD1 (5 bases). CDR1 is SGHTA, CDR2 FQGNSA, per germline. The V gene lost 4 bases and the J gene lost 0 bases, with 16 bases spanning the gap. The CDR3 contains 16 residues.